One and the same sample provided the 21 T cell receptor beta chains below, sequenced in a study of cytomegalovirus exposure and HLA in healthy donors. Researchers ran the PCR with 60 Vbeta and 13 Jbeta primers. The protocol was immunoSEQ multiplex PCR, while the TCRdb copy is restricted to in-frame clones and leaves out a portion. The profile covers 150,000 to 160,000 clones, with 70% to 90% appearing a single time and 2.3% taken by the ten largest. Material for sequencing was PBMCs. The receptor set was obtained from a woman under 30 in good health and CMV-seronegative.

The gene calls are TRBV19 and TRBJ2-1; TRBD1 is a possible D gene (6 bases). CDR1 is LNHDA, CDR2 SQIVND, per germline (reference sequence). Trimming left V 4 bases short and J 9 bases short, with 13 bases between. The CDR3 totals 13 residues. CDR3 in amino acids: CASSRVQGSEQFF. In DNA form, the CDR3 reads TGTGCCAGTAGTAGGGTACAGGGAAGTGAGCAGTTCTTC.

This clone has only one observation. V gene TRBV5-4 combines with J gene TRBJ2-1, with 7 bases aligning to TRBD2. J was trimmed by 10 bases and V by 2 bases; bases with no gene match: 9. Germline-derived CDR1 and CDR2 are SGHNT and YYREEE (reference sequence). The CDR3 has 14 residues. Here the CDR3 reads CASSLAGTRREQFF. Written as DNA, the CDR3 is TGTGCCAGCAGCTTAGCGGGAACACGGAGAGAGCAGTTCTTC.

The V and J genes are TRBV27 and TRBJ1-2, with D unclear. Trimming removed 3 bases at V and 5 bases at J, with 16 bases between. The CDR3 extends over 15 amino acids. Germline CDR1 is MNHEY and CDR2 is SMNVEV (reference sequence). The CDR3: CASSFQAHPGYGYTF. For the CDR3, the DNA is TGTGCCAGCAGTTTCCAGGCCCACCCTGGTTATGGCTACACCTTC.

The V and J genes are TRBV6-1 and TRBJ2-5; D perhaps matches TRBD2 (6 bases). This CDR3 contains 13 residues. CDR1 is MNHNS, CDR2 SASEGT, per germline. V shed 7 bases and J shed 5 bases, with 14 bases lying between them. CDR3 residues: CASTAAGGETQYF. In DNA form, the CDR3 reads TGTGCCAGCACGGCTGCCGGGGGTGAGACCCAGTACTTC.

This chain uses TRBV7-6 with TRBJ1-4, with 7 bases aligning to TRBD1. In germline, CDR1 is SGHVS, CDR2 FNYEAQ. This CDR3 spans 14 amino acids. Germline trimming cut 4 bases from V and 2 bases from J; bases unmatched to any gene: 1. CDR3 sequence: CASSSGQTNEKLFF. For the CDR3, the DNA is TGTGCCAGCAGCTCGGGACAGACTAATGAAAAACTGTTTTTT.

CDR3: CASSQAETEYYGYTF. For the CDR3, the DNA is TGCGCCAGCAGCCAAGCGGAGACTGAGTACTATGGCTACACCTTC. This rearrangement joins TRBV4-1 to TRBJ1-2; D gene unclear. This CDR3 region has 15 residues. Deletions cut 1 base from V and 3 bases from J, with 12 bases between. Germline CDR1 MGHRA, CDR2 YSYEKL.

This chain uses TRBV7-2 with TRBJ2-5; the D gene is possibly TRBD2 (5 bases). Trimming removed 5 bases at V and 0 bases at J, with 13 bases between. The CDR3 extends over 15 amino acids. In germline, CDR1 is SGHTA, CDR2 FQGNSA. CDR3 nucleotide sequence: TGTGCCAGCAGCCCAGAAGGGCGGGACCAAGAGACCCAGTACTTC. As protein: CASSPEGRDQETQYF.

The rearrangement uses TRBV7-9 and TRBJ1-5; the D is unclear. CDR1 and CDR2 (germline): SEHNR, FQNEAQ (reference sequence). The CDR3 is made up of 16 amino acids. V gave up 0 bases and J gave up 0 bases, with 9 bases separating them. CDR3 bases: TGTGCCAGCAGCTTAGCGGCGGCCCATAGCAATCAGCCCCAGCATTTT. Its translation: CASSLAAAHSNQPQHF.

The chain employs TRBV2 and TRBJ1-2; 7 bases align to TRBD1. This CDR3 spans 13 amino acids. V dropped 6 bases and J dropped 5; count of bases not matched to a gene: 6. CDR1 SNHLY and CDR2 FYNNEI come from the germline V gene. DNA for the CDR3: TGTGCCAGCAGCATCGGGACAGATTATGGCTACACCTTC. Its protein is CASSIGTDYGYTF. The variable domain in full, completed from reference TRBV2 and TRBJ1-2, reads EPEVTQTPSHQVTQMGQEVILRCVPISNHLYFYWYRQILGQKVEFLVSFYNNEISEKSEIFDDQFSVERPDGSNFTLKIRSTKLEDSAMYFCASSIGTDYGYTFGSGTRLTVV.

The chain employs TRBV2 and TRBJ2-1; TRBD2 aligns across 8 bases. J gave up 6 bases and V 4 bases, and 8 bases lay outside the gene matches. This CDR3 is built from 15 residues. From germline, CDR1 is SNHLY and CDR2 FYNNEI. The CDR3: CASSGGVAGSNEQFF. The CDR3 nucleotides read TGTGCCAGCAGTGGGGGGGTAGCGGGGAGCAATGAGCAGTTCTTC.

Comment on this clone: This same CDR3 is encoded by further DNA sequences in the sample. The rearrangement joins TRBV5-1 to TRBJ1-5, with 10 bases lining up with TRBD1. This CDR3 comprises 16 residues. V lost 4 bases, J lost 1 base, and 5 bases stayed unmatched. Germline CDR1 reads SGHRS; CDR2 reads YFSETQ. The CDR3 sequence is CASSTGTGESNQPQHF. As DNA, the CDR3 is TGCGCCAGCAGCACGGGGACAGGGGAAAGCAATCAGCCCCAGCATTTT.

This chain joins TRBV7-2 and TRBJ2-7; 10 bases are a match to TRBD2. The germline gives CDR1 SGHTA, CDR2 FQGNSA. The V and J ends lost 4 bases and 3 bases, in that order; junction bases with no gene match: 18. This CDR3 spans 19 amino acids. CDR3 bases: TGTGCCAGCAGCTCCCCTTACACATCTAGCGGGGGTAACGGCTACGAGCAGTACTTC. This gives the protein CASSSPYTSSGGNGYEQYF.

This chain joins TRBV19 and TRBJ2-7; TRBD1 matches 12 bases. The V gene's germline CDR1 is LNHDA and CDR2 SQIVND (reference sequence). V lost 7 bases, J lost 2 bases, and 12 bases stayed unmatched. The CDR3 contains 17 residues. This CDR3 is CASNDRDRGQSPYEQYF. The CDR3 DNA reads as TGTGCCAGTAACGACCGGGACAGGGGGCAGAGTCCCTACGAGCAGTACTTC.

J is TRBJ2-5 and V is TRBV5-1; 10 bases match TRBD2. This CDR3 is built from 15 residues. V was clipped by 5 bases and J by 2 bases; unmatched bases: 6. Germline V gene lookup returns CDR1 SGHRS and CDR2 YFSETQ. The CDR3: CASSSLAGVQETQYF. In DNA, the CDR3 is TGCGCCAGCAGTTCCCTAGCGGGAGTTCAAGAGACCCAGTACTTC.

The V and J genes are TRBV7-3 and TRBJ1-2; D ambiguous. Germline V gene sequence: CDR1 SGHTA, CDR2 FQGTGA. V lost 3 bases, J lost 5 bases, and 10 bases lay in between. There are 13 residues in the CDR3. In DNA, the CDR3 is TGTGCCAGCAGCTTCGGGTCCGGTTATGGCTACACCTTC. This gives the protein CASSFGSGYGYTF.

V is TRBV28 and J is TRBJ2-3; D remains ambiguous. Germline CDR1 is MDHEN and CDR2 is SYDVKM. The CDR3 has 13 residues. Trimming left V 8 bases short and J 5 bases short, with 14 bases between. The CDR3 nucleotides are TGTGCCAGCCTTCTAGAGACTGGAGATACGCAGTATTTT. Translating gives CASLLETGDTQYF.

The chain uses TRBV28 and TRBJ2-7; 8 bases agree with TRBD1. With 6 bases clipped from V and 2 bases from J, the junction kept 12 bases outside the gene matches. Germline assignment: CDR1 MDHEN and CDR2 SYDVKM. The CDR3 sequence is 16 residues long. Here the CDR3 reads CASSPEHFRGPYEQYF. Written as DNA, the CDR3 is TGTGCCAGCAGCCCCGAACATTTCAGGGGGCCCTACGAGCAGTACTTC.

This clone was seen a single time. The chain employs TRBV6-5 and TRBJ1-2, with a possible D match to TRBD1 (6 bases). The CDR3 runs to 12 residues. V was cut by 6 bases and J by 6 bases, with 11 bases left in between. The germline gives CDR1 MNHEY, CDR2 SVGAGI. As DNA, the CDR3 is TGTGCCAGCAGAGGGACACCGGATGGCTACACCTTC. Amino acid sequence: CASRGTPDGYTF.

In its sample, this clone was seen once. This chain joins TRBV28 and TRBJ1-2, with a tentative D call TRBD1 (6 bases). Trimming removed 4 bases from V and 6 bases from J, with 12 bases in between. Germline assignment: CDR1 MDHEN and CDR2 SYDVKM. The CDR3 extends over 13 amino acids. In DNA form, the CDR3 reads TGTGCCAGCAGTTCTCAACAGGGTGATGGCTACACCTTC. This translates into CASSSQQGDGYTF.

The rearrangement joins TRBV10-3 to TRBJ2-1, with 8 positions matching TRBD2. There are 15 residues in the CDR3. Trimming took 7 bases from V and 7 from J; bases not matched to a gene: 12. Germline-derived CDR1 and CDR2 are ENHRY and SYGVKD. CDR3 sequence: CAIMLTAGGGNEQFF. The CDR3 DNA sequence: TGTGCCATCATGCTTACGGCGGGAGGAGGGAATGAGCAGTTCTTC.

The V call is TRBV19, the J call TRBJ2-2; possible D gene TRBD2, 6 bases. Germline CDR1 LNHDA, CDR2 SQIVND (reference sequence). The CDR3 is made up of 12 amino acids. V dropped 11 bases and J dropped 6 bases, with 13 bases sitting between them. Written as DNA, the CDR3 is TGTGCCTCCCTGGGAGGTGCCGGGGAGCTGTTTTTT. It is translated as CASLGGAGELFF. Looking up the rest from reference TRBV19 and TRBJ2-2 gives the full variable domain: DGGITQSPKYLFRKEGQNVTLSCEQNLNHDAMYWYRQDPGQGLRLIYYSQIVNDFQKGDIAEGYSVSREKKESFPLTVTSAQKNPTAFYLCASLGGAGELFFGEGSRLTVL.